The 15 T cell receptor beta chains reported below all come from one sample, sequenced in a study of blood T cell repertoires in COVID-19. The data were produced by immunoSEQ multiplex PCR, yet TCRdb's version contains in-frame clones alone and is incomplete. The sample shows some 78,000 clones, roughly 86% of them seen only once. The sequenced sample was peripheral blood. These receptor sequences come from a man aged 50 to 60 with active or convalescent COVID-19.

The chain carries TRBV25-1 and TRBJ2-5, with D perhaps TRBD1 (5 bases). Trimming took 4 bases from V and 5 from J, leaving 17 bases between them. Germline values: CDR1 MGHDK, CDR2 SYGVNS. This CDR3 is built from 15 residues. The CDR3, as DNA: TGTGCCAGCAGTGGTGGGGCAGGGCGGATCGAGACCCAGTACTTC. Its protein is CASSGGAGRIETQYF.

V usage is TRBV7-9 and J usage is TRBJ2-3, with 15 bases matching TRBD2. Germline V gene lookup returns CDR1 SEHNR and CDR2 FQNEAQ (reference sequence). V lost 4 bases to trimming and J lost 0 bases; unmatched junction nucleotides: 2. The CDR3 runs to 17 residues. The CDR3 spells CASSYGTSGGSTDTQYF. CDR3 nucleotide sequence: TGTGCCAGCAGCTACGGGACTAGCGGGGGGAGCACAGATACGCAGTATTTT.

This clone was seen once. The chain combines TRBV28 with TRBJ1-6, with D unclear. Trimming left V 5 bases short and J 5 bases short, with 16 bases between. The CDR3 contains 16 residues. Germline V CDR1 and CDR2: MDHEN, SYDVKM. CDR3 nucleotide sequence: TGTGCCAGCAGTCCCTATACCGGGTTTGATAATTCACCCCTCCACTTT. This translates into CASSPYTGFDNSPLHF. Full variable domain (remainder filled in from reference TRBV28 and TRBJ1-6): DVKVTQSSRYLVKRTGEKVFLECVQDMDHENMFWYRQDPGLGLRLIYFSYDVKMKEKGDIPEGYSVSREKKERFSLILESASTNQTSMYLCASSPYTGFDNSPLHFGNGTRLTVT.

The chain recombines TRBV3-1 (or the pseudogene TRBV3-2) with TRBJ1-5; 7 bases match TRBD1. This CDR3 has 19 amino acids. The V and J ends lost 3 bases and 1 base, in that order; junction bases with no gene match: 15. Looked up from germline, CDR1 is LGHDT and CDR2 is YNNKEL (reference sequence). CDR3 residues: CASSHSPGGPPRSNQPQHF. The CDR3 DNA reads TGTGCCAGCAGCCATTCCCCAGGGGGACCCCCCAGGAGCAATCAGCCCCAGCATTTT.

The V call is TRBV6-1, the J call TRBJ2-7, with 7 nucleotides matching TRBD1. The CDR3 covers 15 residues. V shed 1 base and J 0 bases; nucleotides not matched to a gene: 3. Germline-derived CDR1 and CDR2 are MNHNS and SASEGT. The CDR3 nucleotides are TGTGCCAGCAGTGAAGTAAAGGGGGCCTCCTACGAGCAGTACGTC. Translating it yields CASSEVKGASYEQYV.

A single count supports this clone. The chain combines TRBV7-2 with TRBJ2-6; D possibly corresponds to TRBD2 (5 bases). The CDR3 extends over 17 amino acids. Germline loops: CDR1 SGHTA, CDR2 FQGNSA. The germline V and J ends were trimmed by 0 bases and 4 bases, with 13 bases remaining between them. CDR3 region: CASSLAVATGGANVLTF. Here the CDR3 DNA reads TGTGCCAGCAGCTTAGCCGTTGCAACGGGAGGGGCCAACGTCCTGACTTTC. Complete variable domain (other parts from reference TRBV7-2 and TRBJ2-6): GAGVSQSPSNKVTEKGKDVELRCDPISGHTALYWYRQSLGQGLEFLIYFQGNSAPDKSGLPSDRFSAERTGGSVSTLTIQRTQQEDSAVYLCASSLAVATGGANVLTFGAGSRLTVL.

This clone has only one observation. V gene TRBV7-7 combines with J gene TRBJ2-5; 8 bases align to TRBD1. The CDR3 is 16 amino acids. Germline values: CDR1 SSHAT, CDR2 FNYEAQ (reference sequence). V lost 4 bases to trimming and J lost 1 base; unmatched junction nucleotides: 8. CDR3 residues: CASSSQGGTSQETQYF. Here the CDR3 DNA reads TGTGCCAGCAGCTCACAGGGGGGAACTTCCCAAGAGACCCAGTACTTC.

The chain recombines TRBV6-5 with TRBJ1-4; maybe TRBD1 (6 bases). Germline V gives CDR1 MNHEY, CDR2 SVGAGI. Trimming took off 5 bases at V and 5 bases at J, with 15 bases between the two ends. The CDR3 runs to 15 residues. The CDR3 reads CASSPGGRENEKLFF. The CDR3 DNA is TGTGCCAGCAGTCCGGGGGGCCGCGAAAATGAAAAACTGTTTTTT.

The chain couples TRBV27 to TRBJ2-5; 9 nucleotides align to TRBD1. The length of the CDR3 is 15 residues. Germline loops: CDR1 MNHEY, CDR2 SMNVEV (reference sequence). The junction had 4 bases not matched to a gene; V was cut back by 3 bases and J by 2 bases. The CDR3 DNA is TGTGCCAGCAGTTTCCTCGGACAGGGGCAAGAGACCCAGTACTTC. As protein: CASSFLGQGQETQYF.

The gene calls are TRBV19 and TRBJ1-5; D is unclear. V shed 5 bases and J shed 6 bases, with 14 bases lying between them. The CDR3 sequence is 14 residues long. Germline V gives CDR1 LNHDA, CDR2 SQIVND (reference sequence). CDR3 DNA sequence: TGTGCCAGTAGTCTCCCGGGTTTGGGTCAGCCCCAGCATTTT. Translating gives CASSLPGLGQPQHF.

The chain couples TRBV28 to TRBJ1-2, with TRBD1 matching over 9 bases. The CDR3 has 12 amino acids. Germline CDR1 reads MDHEN; CDR2 reads SYDVKM. After removal of 6 bases from V and 6 bases from J, the junction contained 2 bases not matched to a gene. The CDR3 spells CASRWTGDGYTF. The CDR3 DNA follows: TGTGCCAGCAGATGGACAGGGGATGGCTACACCTTC.

CDR3 sequence: CASSFDLTANYGYTF. CDR3 DNA sequence: TGTGCCAGCAGTTTCGATCTGACAGCTAACTATGGCTACACCTTC. This chain connects TRBV28 to TRBJ1-2, with a possible D match to TRBD1 (5 bases). The germline gives CDR1 MDHEN, CDR2 SYDVKM. This CDR3 region has 15 residues. V was pared by 3 bases and J by 0 bases, with 11 bases between.

The chain uses TRBV28 and TRBJ1-2, with 7 bases identical to TRBD1. The V and J ends lost 3 bases and 8 bases, in that order; junction bases with no gene match: 6. CDR1 MDHEN and CDR2 SYDVKM come from the germline V gene. The CDR3 is 13 residues long. The CDR3 region is CASSLDRLGGYTF. Here the CDR3 DNA reads TGTGCCAGCAGTTTGGACAGGTTGGGCGGCTACACCTTC.

The V and J genes are TRBV2 and TRBJ2-7, with D tentatively TRBD1 (6 bases). From germline, CDR1 is SNHLY and CDR2 FYNNEI. With 8 bases removed from V and 2 bases from J, the gap between germline ends came to 19 bases. The CDR3 runs to 15 residues. DNA of the CDR3: TGTGCCAGCTCTGCTCCTCCGGGACACACCTACGAGCAGTACTTC. This sequence encodes CASSAPPGHTYEQYF. Based on the CDR3 plus reference TRBV2 and TRBJ2-7, the full variable domain is EPEVTQTPSHQVTQMGQEVILRCVPISNHLYFYWYRQILGQKVEFLVSFYNNEISEKSEIFDDQFSVERPDGSNFTLKIRSTKLEDSAMYFCASSAPPGHTYEQYFGPGTRLTVT.

The chain is built from TRBV28 and TRBJ2-4; perhaps TRBD1 as D (6 bases). Trimming stripped 5 bases from V and 6 bases from J, with 14 bases between. The CDR3 is 14 amino acids. Germline CDR1 reads MDHEN; CDR2 reads SYDVKM. The CDR3 DNA reads TGTGCCAGCAGTCCTGGAAGAGGGGGAAACATTCAGTACTTC. This gives the protein CASSPGRGGNIQYF. Combining the CDR3 with reference TRBV28 and TRBJ2-4 gives the whole variable domain DVKVTQSSRYLVKRTGEKVFLECVQDMDHENMFWYRQDPGLGLRLIYFSYDVKMKEKGDIPEGYSVSREKKERFSLILESASTNQTSMYLCASSPGRGGNIQYFGAGTRLSVL.